This TCR beta chain emerged from a study of technical replicates of blood from a few donors. The CDR3 covers 12 residues. Deletions cut 6 bases from V and 10 bases from J, with 16 bases between. Germline V gives CDR1 SQVTM, CDR2 ANQGSEA. The protocol was immunoSEQ multiplex PCR, while the TCRdb copy is restricted to in-frame clones and leaves out a portion. The data contain some 74,000 clones, roughly 92% of them singletons. The rearrangement joins TRBV29-1 to TRBJ2-1, with D possibly TRBD1 on 7 matching bases. The receptor was derived from a human donor in good health. The sequenced sample consisted of T cells isolated from PBMCs. The CDR3, as DNA: TGCAGCGTAGGGGGCGGGGACACAGAGCAGTTCTTC. The encoded protein is CSVGGGDTEQFF.